This record covers a single T cell receptor (beta chain). Measured with immunoSEQ multiplex PCR; TCRdb has only the in-frame clones, and not every one. The sample has 80,000 to 95,000 clones; around 85% are singletons. These data are taken from a study of blood T cell repertoires in COVID-19. Across the study: Italy, Spain and the United States were the sources of the convalescent and acute COVID-19 samples.

Trimming cost V 7 bases and J 8 bases, with 17 bases left between them. This CDR3 region has 13 residues. The J gene is TRBJ1-1, the V gene TRBV12-3 or TRBV12-4, with D possibly matching TRBD1 (5 bases). The sequenced sample consisted of peripheral blood. The source of this sequence is a human donor in a cohort sampled during active COVID-19. CDR3 in amino acids: CASKRGGRREAFF. Here the CDR3 DNA reads TGTGCCAGCAAAAGGGGCGGCCGTAGAGAAGCTTTCTTT.